The 19 T cell receptor beta chains below all came from one sample that was sequenced in a study of T cells in localized non-small cell lung cancer. Sequencing used immunoSEQ multiplex PCR; TCRdb keeps in-frame clones, though not all of them. The table shows some 7,000 clones, with 50% occurring only once. The sample here was lymph node tissue, taken before any cancer treatment. These receptors came from a female donor older than 55 with stage I lung adenocarcinoma.

V and J are TRBV15 and TRBJ1-6, with D possibly matching TRBD1 (6 bases). The CDR3 length is 14 residues. With 9 bases removed from V and 3 bases from J, the gap between germline ends came to 12 bases. The germline gives CDR1 LNHNV, CDR2 YYDKDF (reference sequence). CDR3 in DNA: TGTGCCACTAGTGGACAGAGCTATAATTCACCCCTCCACTTT. It yields the protein CATSGQSYNSPLHF.

The CDR3 DNA is TGTGCCAGCTCACCTATTCGGACGGTGAACTACGAGCAGTACTTC. It yields the protein CASSPIRTVNYEQYF. The J gene is TRBJ2-7, the V gene TRBV18; no clear D. Trimming shortened V by 3 bases and J by 3 bases, and 15 bases separated the two germline ends. The CDR3 length is 15 residues. Germline CDR1 is KGHSH and CDR2 is LQKENI.

The CDR3 loop reads CSVEGQAMDYTF. CDR3 in DNA: TGCAGCGTTGAGGGACAGGCTATGGACTACACCTTC. V usage is TRBV29-1 and J usage is TRBJ1-2; 8 nucleotides match TRBD1. J was trimmed by 10 bases and V by 3 bases; bases with no gene match: 7. The germline V gene has CDR1 SQVTM and CDR2 ANQGSEA. The length of the CDR3 is 12 residues. Supplemented by reference TRBV29-1 and TRBJ1-2, the full variable domain reads SAVISQKPSRDICQRGTSLTIQCQVDSQVTMMFWYRQQPGQSLTLIATANQGSEATYESGFVIDKFPISRPNLTFSTLTVSNMSPEDSSIYLCSVEGQAMDYTFGSGTRLTVV.

This clone has only a few counts. The rearrangement joins TRBV6-8 to TRBJ2-5, with a weak D call TRBD1 (5 bases). This CDR3 has 13 residues. Germline V gives CDR1 MNHGY, CDR2 SAAAGT. With 5 bases removed from V and 3 bases from J, the gap between germline ends came to 10 bases. For the CDR3, the DNA is TGTGCCAGCAGTAGAGACAGCAAAGAGACCCAGTACTTC. Protein sequence: CASSRDSKETQYF.

The chain recombines TRBV11-3 with TRBJ2-6, with D perhaps being TRBD1 or TRBD2 (6 bases each). The CDR3 loop spans 19 amino acids. Germline CDR1 reads SGHNT; CDR2 reads YENEEA. Trimming shortened V by 5 bases and J by 0 bases, and 20 bases separated the two germline ends. In DNA form, the CDR3 reads TGTGCCAGCAGCCAAGGGGGAGGACAAACCGTCTCTGGGGCCAACGTCCTGACTTTC. The encoded protein is CASSQGGGQTVSGANVLTF. The whole variable domain, filled in from reference TRBV11-3 and TRBJ2-6, reads EAGVVQSPRYKIIEKKQPVAFWCNPISGHNTLYWYLQNLGQGPELLIRYENEEAVDDSQLPKDRFSAERLKGVDSTLKIQPAELGDSAVYLCASSQGGGQTVSGANVLTFGAGSRLTVL.

This clone has just a few counts. CDR3 protein: CASSFRTGNYNEQFF. Written as DNA, the CDR3 is TGTGCCAGCAGCTTCAGGACAGGGAATTACAATGAGCAGTTCTTC. J is TRBJ2-1 and V is TRBV11-3; 8 bases are shared with TRBD1. The V segment lost 3 bases and the J segment 4 bases; nucleotides outside the gene matches: 5. The V gene's germline CDR1 is SGHNT and CDR2 YENEEA. This CDR3 spans 15 amino acids.

The V call is TRBV9, the J call TRBJ2-6; no reliable D call. Looked up from germline, CDR1 is SGDLS and CDR2 is YYNGEE. V lost 3 bases and J lost 6, with 13 bases in between. The CDR3 is 15 amino acids. CDR3 residues: CASSAKGLMANVLTF. The DNA of the CDR3 is TGTGCCAGCAGCGCCAAAGGGCTAATGGCCAACGTCCTGACTTTC.

The chain joins TRBV10-3 to TRBJ2-7; 11 bases line up with TRBD1. This CDR3 contains 13 residues. Trimming at V came to 4 bases and at J to 6 bases, leaving 2 bases not matched to a gene. Per the germline V gene, CDR1 is ENHRY and CDR2 is SYGVKD. The DNA of the CDR3 is TGTGCCATCAGTGGGACAGGGGGCAGCGAGCAGTACTTC. Residues: CAISGTGGSEQYF.

This clone was seen a handful of times. The chain employs TRBV11-3 and TRBJ2-6, with 11 bases identical to TRBD2. Germline V gives CDR1 SGHNT, CDR2 YENEEA. The length of the CDR3 is 18 residues. V trimming: 7 bases; J trimming: 0 bases; junction bases outside the gene matches: 8. The CDR3 spells CASTPTSGTYSGANVLTF. The CDR3 DNA sequence: TGTGCCAGCACCCCGACTAGCGGGACTTACTCTGGGGCCAACGTCCTGACTTTC.

This clone was observed a single time. The chain is built from TRBV25-1 and TRBJ1-4; no firm D call. The CDR3 has 13 amino acids. Germline CDR1 MGHDK, CDR2 SYGVNS. Trimming stripped 2 bases from V and 9 bases from J, with 10 bases between. CDR3 DNA sequence: TGTGCCAGCAGTGAAGTTTCGCCTCAAAAACTGTTTTTT. Translating it yields CASSEVSPQKLFF.

There are a few counts of this clone. The rearrangement joins TRBV6-8 to TRBJ2-7; D tentatively reads TRBD1 or TRBD2 (5 bases each). The CDR3 extends over 15 amino acids. With 5 bases removed from V and 2 bases from J, the gap between germline ends came to 16 bases. Germline V gives CDR1 MNHGY, CDR2 SAAAGT. The CDR3 coding sequence is TGTGCCAGCAGTGCGTCCGGGACGATTCCCTACGAGCAGTACTTC. Translation: CASSASGTIPYEQYF.

The rearrangement links TRBV29-1 to TRBJ2-7; TRBD1 matches 8 bases. Trimming took 7 bases from V and 3 from J; bases not matched to a gene: 8. Germline V gene lookup returns CDR1 SQVTM and CDR2 ANQGSEA. This CDR3 spans 13 amino acids. The DNA of the CDR3 is TGCAGCGCTATCGACAGGGGTCTCTACGAGCAGTACTTC. Translated, it gives CSAIDRGLYEQYF.

The rearrangement links TRBV15 to TRBJ1-5; TRBD1 aligns across 9 bases. The length of the CDR3 is 14 residues. Germline lookup yields CDR1 LNHNV and CDR2 YYDKDF (reference sequence). J was trimmed by 6 bases and V by 4 bases; bases with no gene match: 4. The CDR3 coding sequence is TGTGCCACCAGCATGACAGGGGGAGCTCAGCCCCAGCATTTT. Translation: CATSMTGGAQPQHF.

This clone has a handful of counts. The rearrangement uses TRBV6-8 and TRBJ1-1; TRBD1 aligns across 8 bases. V lost 2 bases to trimming and J lost 3 bases; unmatched junction nucleotides: 11. Germline V gene data show CDR1 as MNHGY and CDR2 as SAAAGT. The CDR3 loop spans 17 amino acids. The CDR3 here is CASSYPIRGLADTEAFF. CDR3 in DNA: TGTGCCAGCAGTTACCCAATCAGGGGGCTTGCGGACACTGAAGCTTTCTTT.

The chain uses TRBV14 and TRBJ2-2; TRBD1 aligns across 8 bases. Germline V gives CDR1 SGHDN, CDR2 FVKESK. The CDR3 length is 16 residues. Trimming took 4 bases from V and 4 from J; bases not matched to a gene: 8. The DNA of the CDR3 is TGTGCCAGCAGCCGAAGGACAGGGCTGAGCACCGGGGAGCTGTTTTTT. Amino acids: CASSRRTGLSTGELFF.

V is TRBV19 and J is TRBJ1-1; 9 bases are shared with TRBD1. Germline V gene data show CDR1 as LNHDA and CDR2 as SQIVND (reference sequence). The CDR3 loop spans 16 amino acids. V was pared by 6 bases and J by 1 base, with 9 bases of the junction left unmatched. CDR3 in amino acids: CASRETDRGKNTEAFF. The CDR3 DNA sequence: TGTGCCAGTAGAGAAACAGACAGGGGGAAGAACACTGAAGCTTTCTTT.

The rearrangement links TRBV19 to TRBJ1-3; D gene uncertain. Germline CDR1 and CDR2: LNHDA and SQIVND (reference sequence). The CDR3 is made up of 15 amino acids. Trimming took 4 bases from V and 0 from J, leaving 10 bases between them. DNA for the CDR3: TGTGCCAGTAGTAAACAGCAAACCTCTGGAAACACCATATATTTT. Its translation: CASSKQQTSGNTIYF.

CDR3 amino acids: CSVEDGQSNTEAFF. The CDR3 DNA is TGCAGCGTTGAAGACGGACAGAGTAACACTGAAGCTTTCTTT. This sequence joins TRBV29-1 and TRBJ1-1; tentative D call: TRBD1 (6 bases). Per germline, CDR1 SQVTM and CDR2 ANQGSEA. The germline V and J ends were trimmed by 0 bases and 2 bases, with 10 bases remaining between them. This CDR3 comprises 14 residues. The full variable domain, with the rest looked up from reference TRBV29-1 and TRBJ1-1, is SAVISQKPSRDICQRGTSLTIQCQVDSQVTMMFWYRQQPGQSLTLIATANQGSEATYESGFVIDKFPISRPNLTFSTLTVSNMSPEDSSIYLCSVEDGQSNTEAFFGQGTRLTVV.

CDR3 amino acids: CASSLGGDSGEKLFF. The CDR3 region has the DNA TGTGCCAGCAGCTTAGGGGGGGACAGTGGAGAAAAACTGTTTTTT. This chain uses TRBV11-3 with TRBJ1-4; TRBD1 matches at 7 bases. The CDR3 runs 15 residues. V shed 1 base and J 8 bases; nucleotides not matched to a gene: 7. CDR1 is SGHNT and CDR2 is YENEEA in the germline V gene.